This T cell receptor beta chain came from a study of blood T cell repertoires in COVID-19. In the study overall: Donors in the United States, Italy and Spain gave samples during acute or convalescent COVID-19.

Looked up from germline, CDR1 is SGHRS and CDR2 is YFSETQ. This CDR3 is 16 amino acids long. Germline trimming cut 2 bases from V and 1 base from J; bases unmatched to any gene: 8. Here immunoSEQ multiplex PCR was the method, and the copy in TCRdb shows in-frame clones only, minus some. The sample has around 300,000 clones, approximately 89% seen once. What was sequenced was PBMCs or T cells enriched from blood (not recorded which). The source is a woman between 25 and 40 years old who had recovered from COVID-19. This rearrangement joins TRBV5-1 to TRBJ1-1, with TRBD1 matching 7 bases. The CDR3, as DNA: TGCGCCAGCAGCTTCCAACCACAGGGGTCGAACACTGAAGCTTTCTTT. This gives the protein CASSFQPQGSNTEAFF.